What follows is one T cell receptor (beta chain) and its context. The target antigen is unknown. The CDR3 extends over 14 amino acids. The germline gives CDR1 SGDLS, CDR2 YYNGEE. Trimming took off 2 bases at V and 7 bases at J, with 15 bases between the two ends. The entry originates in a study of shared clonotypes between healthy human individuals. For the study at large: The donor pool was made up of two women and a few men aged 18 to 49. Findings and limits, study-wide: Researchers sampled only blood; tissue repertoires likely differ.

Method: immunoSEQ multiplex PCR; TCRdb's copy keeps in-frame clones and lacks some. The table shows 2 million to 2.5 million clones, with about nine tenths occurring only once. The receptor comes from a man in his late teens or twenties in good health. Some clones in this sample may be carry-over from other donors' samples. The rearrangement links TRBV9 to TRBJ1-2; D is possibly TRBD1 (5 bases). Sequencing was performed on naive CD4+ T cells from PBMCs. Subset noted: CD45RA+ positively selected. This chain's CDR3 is CASSVGEGRGGYTF. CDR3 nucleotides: TGTGCCAGCAGCGTGGGGGAGGGAAGAGGTGGCTACACCTTC. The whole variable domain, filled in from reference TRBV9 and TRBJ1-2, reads DSGVTQTPKHLITATGQRVTLRCSPRSGDLSVYWYQQSLDQGLQFLIQYYNGEERAKGNILERFSAQQFPDLHSELNLSSLELGDSALYFCASSVGEGRGGYTFGSGTRLTVV.